This section outlines one T cell receptor (beta chain) sequence together with its context. What it recognizes is unknown. This record comes from a study of early T cells in non-severe SARS-CoV-2 infection. The wider study: Sequencing targeted bulk RNA from unsorted whole blood, leaving chains unpaired.

This CDR3 is 13 amino acids long. Per germline, CDR1 GTSNPN and CDR2 SVGIG (reference sequence). Trimming took 1 base from V and 4 from J; bases not matched to a gene: 3. Study-level findings and limits: In VDJdb matching, anti-spike CD8 responses were favored while private and CD4 specificities went missing.

Researchers attached unique molecular identifiers to individual cDNA molecules. TCRdb ran MiXCR on the 5' RACE reads and lists one entry per CDR3 protein. The sample records roughly 90,000 distinct CDR3 sequences, approximately 14% being singletons. This sequence joins TRBV30 and TRBJ1-2; 7 nucleotides agree with TRBD1. The sequence was collected from an adult who was a healthcare worker with PCR-confirmed SARS-CoV-2 infection or an uninfected control (not recorded which). Sequencing was performed on whole blood. CDR3 bases: TGTGCCTGGAGTGGAGGGGGCGCCTATGGCTACACCTTC. Its protein is CAWSGGGAYGYTF.